This T cell receptor beta chain comes out of a study of blood T cells in healthy people across ages. The study's findings and limits: Investigators viewed diversity estimates from one million T cells as underestimates, the study reported. A strong correlation was found between TCR beta diversity and the percentage of naive T cells. Roughly linear declines in TCR beta diversity per million T cells occurred with age.

With a J-beta primer mix and a sample-barcoded 5' primer, a second PCR ran about 6 to 11 cycles. MiXCR, applied by TCRdb to the 5' RACE reads, yields one record per CDR3 protein. The sample holds some 700,000 distinct CDR3 sequences, 20% to 25% seen once. A remark on this clonotype: The antigen remains unidentified.

V lost 6 bases to trimming and J lost 5 bases; unmatched junction nucleotides: 8. This CDR3 contains 15 residues. Germline V CDR1 and CDR2: SGHTA, FQGNSA. Donors gave around 10 milliliters of peripheral blood apiece. Sample: blood. The receptor was isolated from a man in his 70s in good health. The V gene is TRBV7-2, the J gene TRBJ2-5; 11 nucleotides match TRBD1. The CDR3 nucleotides read TGTGCCAGCAGAGTAGGGACAGGGGGTTGGGAGACCCAGTACTTC. It specifies CASRVGTGGWETQYF.